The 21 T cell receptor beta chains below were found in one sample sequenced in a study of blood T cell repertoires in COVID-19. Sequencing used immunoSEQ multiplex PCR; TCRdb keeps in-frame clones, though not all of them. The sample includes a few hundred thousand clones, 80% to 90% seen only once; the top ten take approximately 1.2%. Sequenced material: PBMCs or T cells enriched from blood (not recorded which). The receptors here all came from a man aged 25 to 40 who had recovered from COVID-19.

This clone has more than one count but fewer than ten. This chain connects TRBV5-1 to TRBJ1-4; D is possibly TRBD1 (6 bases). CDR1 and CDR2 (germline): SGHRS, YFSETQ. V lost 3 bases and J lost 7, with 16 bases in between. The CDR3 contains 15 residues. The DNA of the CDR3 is TGCGCCAGCAGCTCCGAGGGGGGGAGTAGTGAAAAACTGTTTTTT. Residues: CASSSEGGSSEKLFF. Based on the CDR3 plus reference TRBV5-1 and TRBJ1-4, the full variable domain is KAGVTQTPRYLIKTRGQQVTLSCSPISGHRSVSWYQQTPGQGLQFLFEYFSETQRNKGNFPGRFSGRQFSNSRSEMNVSTLELGDSALYLCASSSEGGSSEKLFFGSGTQLSVL.

The CDR3 DNA follows: TGTGCCAGCAGCTTGGACAGGGGAAACACCATATATTTT. Translated, it gives CASSLDRGNTIYF. The J gene is TRBJ1-3, the V gene TRBV7-2; 7 bases align to TRBD1. Germline CDR1 is SGHTA and CDR2 is FQGNSA. Unmatched junction bases numbered 0, after V lost 3 bases and J lost 4 bases. This CDR3 contains 13 residues.

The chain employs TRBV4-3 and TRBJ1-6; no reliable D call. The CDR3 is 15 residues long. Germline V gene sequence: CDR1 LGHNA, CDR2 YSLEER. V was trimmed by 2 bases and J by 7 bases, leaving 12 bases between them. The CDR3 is CASSQYRGSNSPLHF. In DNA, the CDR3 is TGCGCCAGCAGCCAATACCGCGGGAGCAATTCACCCCTCCACTTT.

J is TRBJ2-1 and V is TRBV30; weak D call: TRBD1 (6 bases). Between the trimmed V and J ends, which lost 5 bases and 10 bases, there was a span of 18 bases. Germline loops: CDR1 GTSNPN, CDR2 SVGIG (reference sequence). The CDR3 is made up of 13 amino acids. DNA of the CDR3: TGTGCCTGGTCGACAGGAGGTAGTGGCGAGCAGTTCTTC. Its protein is CAWSTGGSGEQFF.

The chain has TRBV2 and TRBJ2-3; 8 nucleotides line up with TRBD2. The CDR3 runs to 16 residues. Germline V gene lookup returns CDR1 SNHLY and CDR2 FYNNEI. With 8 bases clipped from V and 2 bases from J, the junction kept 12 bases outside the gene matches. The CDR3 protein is CASPKSTSGYTDTQYF. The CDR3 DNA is TGTGCCAGCCCCAAGAGTACTAGCGGATACACAGATACGCAGTATTTT.

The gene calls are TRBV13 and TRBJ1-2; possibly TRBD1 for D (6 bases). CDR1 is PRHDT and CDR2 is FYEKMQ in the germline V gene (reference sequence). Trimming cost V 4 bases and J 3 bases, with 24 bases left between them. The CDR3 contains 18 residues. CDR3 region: CASSSTVLPPGVHYGYTF. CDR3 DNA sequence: TGTGCCAGCAGCTCCACGGTCCTCCCCCCAGGGGTTCACTATGGCTACACCTTC.

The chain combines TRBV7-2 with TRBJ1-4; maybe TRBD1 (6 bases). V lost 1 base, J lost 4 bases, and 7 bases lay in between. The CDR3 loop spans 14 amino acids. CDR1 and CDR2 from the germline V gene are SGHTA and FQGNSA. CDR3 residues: CASSLGQVNEKLFF. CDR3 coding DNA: TGTGCCAGCAGCTTAGGACAGGTTAATGAAAAACTGTTTTTT. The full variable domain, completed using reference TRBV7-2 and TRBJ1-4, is GAGVSQSPSNKVTEKGKDVELRCDPISGHTALYWYRQSLGQGLEFLIYFQGNSAPDKSGLPSDRFSAERTGGSVSTLTIQRTQQEDSAVYLCASSLGQVNEKLFFGSGTQLSVL.

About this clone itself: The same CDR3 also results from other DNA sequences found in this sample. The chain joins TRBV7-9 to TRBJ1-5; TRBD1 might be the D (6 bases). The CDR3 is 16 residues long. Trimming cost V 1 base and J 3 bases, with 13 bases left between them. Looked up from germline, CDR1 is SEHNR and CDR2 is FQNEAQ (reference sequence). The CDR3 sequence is CASSLGAGATNQPQHF. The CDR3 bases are TGTGCCAGCAGCTTAGGGGCAGGGGCGACCAATCAGCCCCAGCATTTT.

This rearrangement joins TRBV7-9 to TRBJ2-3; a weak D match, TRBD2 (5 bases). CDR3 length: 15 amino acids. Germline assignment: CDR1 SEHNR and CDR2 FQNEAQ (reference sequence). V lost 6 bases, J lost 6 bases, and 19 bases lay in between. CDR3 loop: CASSQEGGPRDTQYF. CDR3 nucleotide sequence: TGTGCCAGCAGTCAAGAAGGCGGGCCCCGGGATACGCAGTATTTT.

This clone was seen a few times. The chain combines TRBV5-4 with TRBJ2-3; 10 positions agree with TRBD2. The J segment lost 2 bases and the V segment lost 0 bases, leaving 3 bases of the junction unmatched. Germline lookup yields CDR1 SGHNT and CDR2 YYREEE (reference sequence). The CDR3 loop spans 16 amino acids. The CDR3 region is CASSLGGLAPTDTQYF. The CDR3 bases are TGTGCCAGCAGCTTGGGGGGACTAGCGCCCACAGATACGCAGTATTTT.

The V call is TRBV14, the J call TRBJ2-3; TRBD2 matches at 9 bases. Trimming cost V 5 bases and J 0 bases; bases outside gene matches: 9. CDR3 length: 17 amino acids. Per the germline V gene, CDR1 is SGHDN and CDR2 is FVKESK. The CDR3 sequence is CASSDYTGLASTDTQYF. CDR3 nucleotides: TGTGCCAGCAGCGACTATACGGGACTAGCTAGCACAGATACGCAGTATTTT.

CDR3 DNA sequence: TGTGCCAGCAGCGCGGACAGCCACTCTGGAAACACCATATATTTT. Protein product: CASSADSHSGNTIYF. V usage is TRBV9 and J usage is TRBJ1-3; D possibly corresponds to TRBD1 (6 bases). Germline values: CDR1 SGDLS, CDR2 YYNGEE. Trimming removed 3 bases from V and 0 bases from J, with 10 bases in between. The CDR3 runs 15 residues.

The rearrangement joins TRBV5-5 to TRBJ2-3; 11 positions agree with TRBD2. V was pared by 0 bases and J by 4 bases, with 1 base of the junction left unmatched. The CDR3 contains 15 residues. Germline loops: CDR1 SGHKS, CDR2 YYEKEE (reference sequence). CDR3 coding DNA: TGTGCCAGCAGCTTGGGACTAGCGGGGCCAGATACGCAGTATTTT. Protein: CASSLGLAGPDTQYF.

CDR3 loop: CASSPPGGGTDTQYF. As DNA, the CDR3 is TGTGCCAGCAGCCCCCCGGGGGGGGGCACAGATACGCAGTATTTT. The chain carries TRBV3-1 (or the pseudogene TRBV3-2) and TRBJ2-3; 8 positions match TRBD2. CDR1 is LGHDT and CDR2 is YNNKEL in the germline V gene (reference sequence). This CDR3 region has 15 residues. V dropped 4 bases and J dropped 1; count of bases not matched to a gene: 4.

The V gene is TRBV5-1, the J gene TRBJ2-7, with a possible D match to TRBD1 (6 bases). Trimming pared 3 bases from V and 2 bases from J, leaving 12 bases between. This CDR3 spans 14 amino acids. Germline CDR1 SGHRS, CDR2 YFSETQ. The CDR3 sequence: CASSSQGSPYEQYF. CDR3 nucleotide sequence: TGCGCCAGCAGCTCACAGGGTTCCCCCTACGAGCAGTACTTC.

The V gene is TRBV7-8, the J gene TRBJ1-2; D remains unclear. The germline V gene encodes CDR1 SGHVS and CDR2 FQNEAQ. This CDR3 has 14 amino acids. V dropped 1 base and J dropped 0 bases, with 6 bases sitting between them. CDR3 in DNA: TGTGCCAGCAGCTTAGTAGTATCTAACTATGGCTACACCTTC. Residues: CASSLVVSNYGYTF.

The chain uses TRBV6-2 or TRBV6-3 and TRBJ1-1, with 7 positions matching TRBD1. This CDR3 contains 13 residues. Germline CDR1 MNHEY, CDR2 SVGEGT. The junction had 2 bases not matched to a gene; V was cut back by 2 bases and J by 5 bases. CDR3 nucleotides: TGTGCCAGCAGTTACAAGACAGGGACTGAAGCTTTCTTT. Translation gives CASSYKTGTEAFF.

The CDR3 DNA sequence: TGTGCCATCAGTATGGACAGGGGCAATCAGCCCCAGCATTTT. Its protein is CAISMDRGNQPQHF. This chain joins TRBV10-3 and TRBJ1-5, with 8 bases fitting TRBD1. CDR3 length equals 14 residues. V lost 5 bases and J lost 2; bases outside the gene matches: 2. The germline CDR1 and CDR2 sequences are ENHRY and SYGVKD.

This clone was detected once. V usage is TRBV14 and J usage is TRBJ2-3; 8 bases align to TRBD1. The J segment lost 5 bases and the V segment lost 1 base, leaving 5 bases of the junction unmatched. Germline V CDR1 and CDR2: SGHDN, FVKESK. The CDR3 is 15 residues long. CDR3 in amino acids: CASSQARTGIDTQYF. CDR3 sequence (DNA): TGTGCCAGCAGCCAAGCTCGGACAGGGATAGATACGCAGTATTTT.

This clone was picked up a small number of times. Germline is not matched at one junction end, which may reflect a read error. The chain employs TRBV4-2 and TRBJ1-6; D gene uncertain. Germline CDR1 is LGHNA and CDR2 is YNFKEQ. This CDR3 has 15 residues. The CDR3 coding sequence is TGTGCCAGCAGCCAAGATGCTTCCTACAATTCACCCCTCCACTTT. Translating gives CASSQDASYNSPLHF.

The CDR3 DNA sequence: TGTGCCATCAGTAATCTCAGGGGTGGCTACACCTTC. As protein: CAISNLRGGYTF. This rearrangement joins TRBV10-3 to TRBJ1-2, with D possibly being TRBD1 (6 bases). This CDR3 comprises 12 residues. V lost 5 bases and J 7 bases, leaving 11 bases between the germline ends. Germline CDR1 and CDR2: ENHRY and SYGVKD.